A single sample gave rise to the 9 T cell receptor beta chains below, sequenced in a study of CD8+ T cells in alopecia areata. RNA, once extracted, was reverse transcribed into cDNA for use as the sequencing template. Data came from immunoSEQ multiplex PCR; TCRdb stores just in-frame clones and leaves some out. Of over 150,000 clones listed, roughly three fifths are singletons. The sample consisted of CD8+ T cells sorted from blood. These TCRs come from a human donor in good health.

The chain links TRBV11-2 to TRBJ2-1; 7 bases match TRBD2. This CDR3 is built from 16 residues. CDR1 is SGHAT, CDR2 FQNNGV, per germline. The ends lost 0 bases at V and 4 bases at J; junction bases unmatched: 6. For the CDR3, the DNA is TGTGCCAGCAGCTTAGACTGGAGCGGGGTTTACAATGAGCAGTTCTTC. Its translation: CASSLDWSGVYNEQFF.

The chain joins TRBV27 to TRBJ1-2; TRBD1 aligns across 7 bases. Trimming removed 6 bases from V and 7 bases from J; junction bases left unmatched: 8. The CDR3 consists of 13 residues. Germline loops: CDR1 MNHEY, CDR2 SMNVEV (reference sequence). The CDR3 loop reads CASSQGVIGGYTF. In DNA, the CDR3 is TGTGCCAGCAGCCAGGGGGTCATCGGTGGCTACACCTTC.

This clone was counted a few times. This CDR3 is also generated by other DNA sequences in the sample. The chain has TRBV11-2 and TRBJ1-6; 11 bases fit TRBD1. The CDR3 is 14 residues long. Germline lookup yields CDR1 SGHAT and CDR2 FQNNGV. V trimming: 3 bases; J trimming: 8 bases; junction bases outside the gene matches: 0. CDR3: CASSLGQGDSPLHF. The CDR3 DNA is TGTGCCAGCAGCTTGGGACAGGGGGATTCACCCCTCCACTTT.

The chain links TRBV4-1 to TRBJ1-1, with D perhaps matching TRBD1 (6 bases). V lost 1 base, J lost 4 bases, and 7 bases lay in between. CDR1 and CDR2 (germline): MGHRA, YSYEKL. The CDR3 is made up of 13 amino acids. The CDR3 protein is CASSQAGVTEAFF. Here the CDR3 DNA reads TGCGCCAGCAGCCAAGCAGGGGTCACTGAAGCTTTCTTT.

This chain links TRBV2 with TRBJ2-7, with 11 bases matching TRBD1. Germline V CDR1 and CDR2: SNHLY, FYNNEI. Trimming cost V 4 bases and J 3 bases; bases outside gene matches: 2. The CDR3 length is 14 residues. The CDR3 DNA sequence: TGTGCCAGCAGTGTTGGGACAGGGGGCTACGAGCAGTACTTC. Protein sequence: CASSVGTGGYEQYF.

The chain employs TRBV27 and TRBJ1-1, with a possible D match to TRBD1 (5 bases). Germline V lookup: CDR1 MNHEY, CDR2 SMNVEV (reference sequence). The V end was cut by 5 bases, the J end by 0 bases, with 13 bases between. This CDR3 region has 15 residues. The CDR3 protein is CASSLRQGMNTEAFF. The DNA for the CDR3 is TGTGCCAGCAGTCTTCGTCAGGGTATGAACACTGAAGCTTTCTTT.

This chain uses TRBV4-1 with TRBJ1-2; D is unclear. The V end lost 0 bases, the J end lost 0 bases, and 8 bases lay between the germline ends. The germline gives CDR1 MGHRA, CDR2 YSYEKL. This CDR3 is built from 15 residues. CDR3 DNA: TGCGCCAGCAGCCAAGAGGACGGAGCTAACTATGGCTACACCTTC. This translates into CASSQEDGANYGYTF.

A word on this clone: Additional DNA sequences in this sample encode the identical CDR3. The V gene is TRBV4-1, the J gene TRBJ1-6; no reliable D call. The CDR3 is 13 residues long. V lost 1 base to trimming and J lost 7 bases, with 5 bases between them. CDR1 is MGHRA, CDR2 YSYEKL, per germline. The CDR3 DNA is TGCGCCAGCAGCCAAGTTCCCAATTCACCCCTCCACTTT. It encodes CASSQVPNSPLHF.

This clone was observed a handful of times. CDR3 DNA sequence: TGTGCCAGCAGCTTAGGACAGGGGGAGTATGGCTACACCTTC. It codes for CASSLGQGEYGYTF. The V gene is TRBV13, the J gene TRBJ1-2, with 8 bases fitting TRBD1. The CDR3 spans 14 residues. Germline V gene data show CDR1 as PRHDT and CDR2 as FYEKMQ (reference sequence). J was trimmed by 5 bases and V by 0 bases; bases with no gene match: 2.